This T cell receptor (beta chain) is from a study of human CD8 memory T cell subsets. Findings of the study overall: The T cell repertoires of the stem-like memory and precursor exhausted subsets exhibited minimal overlap with one another.

By UMI-labeled 5' RACE, the TCR beta libraries were made. TCRdb reprocessed the 5' RACE reads and stores each CDR3 protein as one record, lacking DNA. The listing records about 17,000 distinct CDR3 sequences. The CDR3 totals 19 residues. Per germline, CDR1 SGHVS and CDR2 FQNEAQ. A word on this clonotype: Its antigen is not known.

A CCR7+ PD-1- TIGIT- phenotype characterized the stem-like memory CD8+ T cells (TSTEM). Total CD8+ T cells were enriched by negative magnetic separation. V usage is TRBV7-8 and J usage is TRBJ1-5; TCRdb picks TRBD1, but there is no DNA to check that call. This receptor was taken from a human donor in good health. Sequencing was done on a sample of CD8+ stem-like memory T cells (TSCM and TCM) sorted from PBMCs. Sample subset: stem-like memory CD8 T cells (TSTEM), CCR7+ PD-1- TIGIT-. CDR3: CASSFSPRTGYGDNQPQHF.